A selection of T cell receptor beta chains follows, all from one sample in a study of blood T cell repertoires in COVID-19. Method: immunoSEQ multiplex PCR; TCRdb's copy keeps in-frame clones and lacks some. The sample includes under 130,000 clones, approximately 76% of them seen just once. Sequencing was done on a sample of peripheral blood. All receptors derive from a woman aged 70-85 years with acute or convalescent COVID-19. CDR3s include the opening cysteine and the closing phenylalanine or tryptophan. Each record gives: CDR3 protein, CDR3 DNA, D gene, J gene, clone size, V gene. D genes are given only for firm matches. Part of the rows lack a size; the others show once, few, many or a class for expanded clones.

cdr3_aa: CSVEAGGQVWAGYTF
cdr3_nt: TGCAGCGTTGAAGCGGGGGGGCAGGTTTGGGCTGGCTACACCTTC
d_call: .
j_call: TRBJ1-2
clone_size: .
v_call: TRBV29-1

cdr3_aa: CASSLGQGISYEQYF
cdr3_nt: TGCGCCAGCAGCTTAGGACAGGGAATCTCCTACGAGCAGTACTTC
d_call: TRBD1
j_call: TRBJ2-7
clone_size: .
v_call: TRBV5-1

cdr3_aa: CASSREQIYGYTF
cdr3_nt: TGTGCCAGCAGTCGGGAGCAAATCTATGGCTACACCTTC
d_call: .
j_call: TRBJ1-2
clone_size: .
v_call: TRBV5-4

cdr3_aa: CASRPEGVGQGGNGYTF
cdr3_nt: TGCGCCAGCAGGCCCGAGGGGGTAGGACAGGGCGGTAATGGCTACACCTTC
d_call: TRBD1
j_call: TRBJ1-2
clone_size: .
v_call: TRBV10-1

cdr3_aa: CASSQEAWEGSNYGYTF
cdr3_nt: TGCGCCAGCAGCCAAGAAGCTTGGGAGGGTTCTAACTATGGCTACACCTTC
d_call: .
j_call: TRBJ1-2
clone_size: .
v_call: TRBV4-1

cdr3_aa: CASRIRTGGWTEAFF
cdr3_nt: TGTGCCAGCAGGATACGTACAGGGGGTTGGACTGAAGCTTTCTTT
d_call: TRBD1
j_call: TRBJ1-1
clone_size: few
v_call: TRBV5-6

cdr3_aa: CASRPDAGAYGYTF
cdr3_nt: TGTGCCAGCAGACCGGACGCGGGGGCCTATGGCTACACCTTC
d_call: .
j_call: TRBJ1-2
clone_size: few
v_call: TRBV28

cdr3_aa: CAWTRGAGGFYNSPLHF
cdr3_nt: TGTGCCTGGACTAGAGGGGCGGGGGGCTTTTATAATTCACCCCTCCACTTT
d_call: .
j_call: TRBJ1-6
clone_size: once
v_call: TRBV30

cdr3_aa: CASSLDNYEQYF
cdr3_nt: TGTGCCAGCAGCCTTGACAACTACGAGCAGTACTTC
d_call: .
j_call: TRBJ2-7
clone_size: few
v_call: TRBV7-9

cdr3_aa: CASSPGQGSQPQHF
cdr3_nt: TGTGCCAGCAGTCCAGGACAGGGGAGTCAGCCCCAGCATTTT
d_call: TRBD1
j_call: TRBJ1-5
clone_size: .
v_call: TRBV28

cdr3_aa: CASSQVVGQSYGYTF
cdr3_nt: TGTGCCAGCAGCCAAGTCGTAGGACAGTCCTATGGCTACACCTTC
d_call: .
j_call: TRBJ1-2
clone_size: few
v_call: TRBV14

cdr3_aa: CASSPTTSGGTGTGELFF
cdr3_nt: TGTGCCAGCTCACCAACGACTAGCGGGGGGACGGGCACCGGGGAGCTGTTTTTT
d_call: TRBD2
j_call: TRBJ2-2
clone_size: .
v_call: TRBV18

cdr3_aa: CASSPGRGGGRYNEQFF
cdr3_nt: TGTGCCAGCAGCCCCGGGAGAGGGGGGGGCCGGTACAATGAGCAGTTCTTC
d_call: .
j_call: TRBJ2-1
clone_size: once
v_call: TRBV5-8

cdr3_aa: CASSPPPTGVYGYTF
cdr3_nt: TGTGCCAGCAGCCCGCCTCCGACAGGGGTCTATGGCTACACCTTC
d_call: TRBD1
j_call: TRBJ1-2
clone_size: once
v_call: TRBV7-2

cdr3_aa: CASSQGGGERTQHF
cdr3_nt: TGCGCCAGCAGCCAAGGAGGAGGGGAGAGGACCCAGCATTTT
d_call: .
j_call: TRBJ1-5
clone_size: few
v_call: TRBV4-1

cdr3_aa: CASSKARVERSPLHF
cdr3_nt: TGTGCCAGCAGCAAAGCGAGGGTGGAGAGGTCGCCCCTCCACTTT
d_call: .
j_call: TRBJ1-6
clone_size: .
v_call: TRBV21-1

cdr3_aa: CASSSRWGVSTDTQYF
cdr3_nt: TGTGCCAGCAGTTCCAGGTGGGGAGTAAGCACAGATACGCAGTATTTT
d_call: .
j_call: TRBJ2-3
clone_size: .
v_call: TRBV27

cdr3_aa: CASSQGGLPNQPQHF
cdr3_nt: TGTGCCAGCAGCCAAGGGGGACTTCCCAATCAGCCCCAGCATTTT
d_call: .
j_call: TRBJ1-5
clone_size: .
v_call: TRBV14

cdr3_aa: CATSDFGRDGRNEQFF
cdr3_nt: TGTGCCACCAGTGATTTTGGCAGGGATGGGAGGAATGAGCAGTTCTTC
d_call: .
j_call: TRBJ2-1
clone_size: .
v_call: TRBV24-1

cdr3_aa: CASSFWTGLTYEQYF
cdr3_nt: TGTGCCAGCAGCTTTTGGACAGGACTCACCTACGAGCAGTACTTC
d_call: TRBD1
j_call: TRBJ2-7
clone_size: .
v_call: TRBV7-8

cdr3_aa: CASSLGTGWDTEAFF
cdr3_nt: TGCGCCAGCAGCTTGGGAACAGGGTGGGACACTGAAGCTTTCTTT
d_call: .
j_call: TRBJ1-1
clone_size: .
v_call: TRBV5-1

cdr3_aa: CASSESETVWNEQFF
cdr3_nt: TGCGCCAGCAGTGAGTCCGAGACAGTTTGGAATGAGCAGTTCTTC
d_call: .
j_call: TRBJ2-1
clone_size: once
v_call: TRBV10-1

cdr3_aa: CASSLAGVNEQFF
cdr3_nt: TGTGCCAGCAGCTTAGCGGGGGTAAATGAGCAGTTCTTC
d_call: TRBD2
j_call: TRBJ2-1
clone_size: .
v_call: TRBV5-4

cdr3_aa: CASSRRGSGNTIYF
cdr3_nt: TGTGCCAGTAGTAGACGAGGCTCTGGAAACACCATATATTTT
d_call: .
j_call: TRBJ1-3
clone_size: .
v_call: TRBV19

cdr3_aa: CASFPADLQGFSNYGYTF
cdr3_nt: TGTGCCAGTTTCCCCGCCGATCTTCAGGGCTTCTCGAACTATGGCTACACCTTC
d_call: .
j_call: TRBJ1-2
clone_size: .
v_call: TRBV19

cdr3_aa: CASSYLGGVASYEQYF
cdr3_nt: TGTGCCAGCAGTTACTTGGGGGGGGTTGCCTCCTACGAGCAGTACTTC
d_call: TRBD2
j_call: TRBJ2-7
clone_size: .
v_call: TRBV6-5

cdr3_aa: CASSLGGGGGGIQYF
cdr3_nt: TGTGCCAGCAGCTTAGGGGGGGGAGGGGGAGGCATTCAGTACTTC
d_call: .
j_call: TRBJ2-4
clone_size: .
v_call: TRBV7-2

cdr3_aa: CAISLDSYEQYF
cdr3_nt: TGTGCCATCAGCTTGGACAGTTACGAGCAGTACTTC
d_call: .
j_call: TRBJ2-7
clone_size: .
v_call: TRBV10-3

cdr3_aa: CASSGSGTSGEQYF
cdr3_nt: TGTGCCAGCAGTGGATCCGGGACATCGGGCGAGCAGTACTTC
d_call: .
j_call: TRBJ2-7
clone_size: .
v_call: TRBV2

cdr3_aa: CASSQDGGSYEQYF
cdr3_nt: TGTGCCAGCAGCCAAGATGGCGGATCCTACGAGCAGTACTTC
d_call: .
j_call: TRBJ2-7
clone_size: .
v_call: TRBV4-2

cdr3_aa: CASSVETVNTGELFF
cdr3_nt: TGTGCCAGCAGCGTAGAAACAGTAAACACCGGGGAGCTGTTTTTT
d_call: .
j_call: TRBJ2-2
clone_size: few
v_call: TRBV9

cdr3_aa: CAWSRAGGNEQFF
cdr3_nt: TGTGCCTGGAGTAGGGCAGGGGGCAATGAGCAGTTCTTC
d_call: TRBD1
j_call: TRBJ2-1
clone_size: .
v_call: TRBV30

cdr3_aa: CASSIRGGTYEQYF
cdr3_nt: TGTGCCAGCAGTATCCGGGGGGGGACCTACGAGCAGTACTTC
d_call: TRBD2
j_call: TRBJ2-7
clone_size: .
v_call: TRBV6-6

cdr3_aa: CASSFFPEAEAFF
cdr3_nt: TGTGCCAGCAGCTTTTTTCCAGAGGCTGAAGCTTTCTTT
d_call: .
j_call: TRBJ1-1
clone_size: .
v_call: TRBV11-3

cdr3_aa: CASSQVAGSNTEAFF
cdr3_nt: TGTGCCAGCAGCCAAGTCGCAGGTTCGAACACTGAAGCTTTCTTT
d_call: .
j_call: TRBJ1-1
clone_size: .
v_call: TRBV3-1/TRBV3-2

cdr3_aa: CASSLRLAGMETQYF
cdr3_nt: TGCGCCAGCAGCCTAAGACTAGCGGGGATGGAGACCCAGTACTTC
d_call: TRBD2
j_call: TRBJ2-5
clone_size: .
v_call: TRBV5-1

cdr3_aa: CASSPPSGGTGELFF
cdr3_nt: TGTGCCAGCTCACCTCCTAGCGGAGGCACCGGGGAGCTGTTTTTT
d_call: TRBD2
j_call: TRBJ2-2
clone_size: .
v_call: TRBV18

cdr3_aa: CASSLGKYTGTGIYEQYF
cdr3_nt: TGCGCCAGCAGCTTGGGAAAATACACCGGGACAGGAATCTACGAGCAGTACTTC
d_call: TRBD1
j_call: TRBJ2-7
clone_size: .
v_call: TRBV5-1

cdr3_aa: CASSQSRGRFYGYTF
cdr3_nt: TGTGCCAGCAGTCAGAGCAGGGGGCGCTTCTATGGCTACACCTTC
d_call: TRBD1
j_call: TRBJ1-2
clone_size: .
v_call: TRBV28

cdr3_aa: CASSGGTARNTEAFF
cdr3_nt: TGTGCCAGCAGCGGAGGGACCGCCCGGAACACTGAAGCTTTCTTT
d_call: .
j_call: TRBJ1-1
clone_size: .
v_call: TRBV7-2

cdr3_aa: CASSQLGQGPNTEAFF
cdr3_nt: TGTGCCAGCAGCCAATTGGGGCAGGGCCCCAACACTGAAGCTTTCTTT
d_call: .
j_call: TRBJ1-1
clone_size: .
v_call: TRBV16

cdr3_aa: CASSPVGQGGSPLHF
cdr3_nt: TGTGCCAGCTCTCCCGTGGGCCAGGGAGGTTCACCCCTCCACTTT
d_call: .
j_call: TRBJ1-6
clone_size: .
v_call: TRBV25-1

cdr3_aa: CASSFAGATDEQFF
cdr3_nt: TGTGCCAGCAGTTTCGCAGGGGCGACGGATGAGCAGTTCTTC
d_call: .
j_call: TRBJ2-1
clone_size: .
v_call: TRBV27

cdr3_aa: CASSQMDRGNNQPQHF
cdr3_nt: TGCGCCAGCAGCCAGATGGACAGGGGGAACAATCAGCCCCAGCATTTT
d_call: TRBD1
j_call: TRBJ1-5
clone_size: .
v_call: TRBV4-1

cdr3_aa: CASSPGLNRGNTEAFF
cdr3_nt: TGTGCCAGCTCACCGGGGCTAAACAGGGGGAACACTGAAGCTTTCTTT
d_call: TRBD1
j_call: TRBJ1-1
clone_size: .
v_call: TRBV18

cdr3_aa: CASSQLAGGRQETQYF
cdr3_nt: TGTGCCAGCAGCCAACTAGCGGGGGGTCGCCAAGAGACCCAGTACTTC
d_call: TRBD2
j_call: TRBJ2-5
clone_size: .
v_call: TRBV3-1/TRBV3-2

cdr3_aa: CASSRRGGNLEPQHF
cdr3_nt: TGTGCCAGCAGCCGTCGGGGGGGGAACTTGGAGCCCCAGCATTTT
d_call: .
j_call: TRBJ1-5
clone_size: .
v_call: TRBV7-8

cdr3_aa: CASSLRLAGSARTDTQYF
cdr3_nt: TGTGCCAGCAGCTTAAGGTTAGCGGGTAGTGCGCGCACAGATACGCAGTATTTT
d_call: TRBD2
j_call: TRBJ2-3
clone_size: .
v_call: TRBV7-2

cdr3_aa: CASTPGQPYEQYF
cdr3_nt: TGTGCCAGCACCCCGGGACAGCCCTACGAGCAGTACTTC
d_call: TRBD1
j_call: TRBJ2-7
clone_size: .
v_call: TRBV25-1

cdr3_aa: CASSPDILEAFF
cdr3_nt: TGTGCCAGCAGCCCCGACATACTTGAAGCTTTCTTT
d_call: .
j_call: TRBJ1-1
clone_size: many
v_call: TRBV28

cdr3_aa: CAISESVRGGITRGTGELFF
cdr3_nt: TGTGCCATCAGTGAGTCGGTGCGGGGGGGGATAACGCGAGGCACCGGGGAGCTGTTTTTT
d_call: TRBD2
j_call: TRBJ2-2
clone_size: .
v_call: TRBV10-3

cdr3_aa: CASSLGAGGDTQYF
cdr3_nt: TGTGCCAGCAGCTTAGGCGCGGGGGGGGATACGCAGTATTTT
d_call: TRBD2
j_call: TRBJ2-3
clone_size: .
v_call: TRBV11-3